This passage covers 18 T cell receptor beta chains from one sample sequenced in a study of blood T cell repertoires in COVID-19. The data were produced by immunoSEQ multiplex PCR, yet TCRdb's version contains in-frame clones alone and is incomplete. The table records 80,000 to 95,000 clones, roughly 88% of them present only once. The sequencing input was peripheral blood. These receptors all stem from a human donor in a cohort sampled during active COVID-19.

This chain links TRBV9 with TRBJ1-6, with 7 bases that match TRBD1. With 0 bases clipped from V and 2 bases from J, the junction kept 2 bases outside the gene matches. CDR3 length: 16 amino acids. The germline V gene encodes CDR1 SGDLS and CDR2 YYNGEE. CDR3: CASSVGDRAYNSPLHF. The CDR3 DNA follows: TGTGCCAGCAGCGTAGGAGACAGGGCCTATAATTCACCCCTCCACTTT.

CDR3 in amino acids: CASSSEAGRTYEQYF. CDR3 DNA: TGCGCCAGCAGCTCCGAAGCGGGCAGGACCTACGAGCAGTACTTC. The rearrangement links TRBV5-1 to TRBJ2-7; D perhaps matches TRBD2 (6 bases). The CDR3 runs to 15 residues. Germline V gene sequence: CDR1 SGHRS, CDR2 YFSETQ. V lost 3 bases and J 2 bases, leaving 15 bases between the germline ends.

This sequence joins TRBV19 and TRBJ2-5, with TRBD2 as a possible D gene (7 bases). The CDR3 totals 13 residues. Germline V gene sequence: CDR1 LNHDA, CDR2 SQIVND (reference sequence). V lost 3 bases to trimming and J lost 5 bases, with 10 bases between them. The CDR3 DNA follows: TGTGCCAGTAGTATTGCGGGGGCCGAGACCCAGTACTTC. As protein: CASSIAGAETQYF.

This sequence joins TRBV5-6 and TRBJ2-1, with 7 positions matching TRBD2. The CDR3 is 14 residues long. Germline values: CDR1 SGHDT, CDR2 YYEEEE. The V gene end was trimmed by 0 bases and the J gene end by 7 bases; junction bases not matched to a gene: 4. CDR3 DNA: TGTGCCAGCAGCTTGGGAGCGGGGTTGAATGAGCAGTTCTTC. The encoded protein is CASSLGAGLNEQFF.

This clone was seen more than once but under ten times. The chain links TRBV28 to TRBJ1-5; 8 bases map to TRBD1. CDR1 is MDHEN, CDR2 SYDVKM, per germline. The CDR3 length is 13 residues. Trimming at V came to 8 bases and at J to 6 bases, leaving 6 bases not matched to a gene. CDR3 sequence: CASGQGGIQPQHF. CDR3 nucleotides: TGTGCCAGCGGACAGGGAGGGATTCAGCCCCAGCATTTT.

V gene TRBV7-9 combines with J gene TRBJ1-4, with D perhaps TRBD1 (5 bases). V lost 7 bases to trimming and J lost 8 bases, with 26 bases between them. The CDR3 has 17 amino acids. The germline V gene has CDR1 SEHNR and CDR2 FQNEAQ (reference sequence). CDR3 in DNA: TGTGCCAGCAACATACCAGAGGCTGGGGACTGGAAAGAAAAACTGTTTTTT. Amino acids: CASNIPEAGDWKEKLFF.

CDR3: CASSQSWDRGAYEQYF. The CDR3 DNA is TGCGCCAGCAGTCAATCCTGGGACAGGGGTGCCTACGAGCAGTACTTC. V is TRBV23-1 and J is TRBJ2-7, with 10 bases aligning to TRBD1. TRBV23-1 is recorded as an ORF, its role being uncertain. J gave up 2 bases and V 0 bases, and 4 bases lay outside the gene matches. The CDR3 length is 16 residues.

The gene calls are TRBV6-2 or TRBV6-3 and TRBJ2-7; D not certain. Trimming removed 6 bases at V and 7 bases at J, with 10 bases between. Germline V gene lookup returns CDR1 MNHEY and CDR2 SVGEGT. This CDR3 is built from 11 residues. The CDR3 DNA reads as TGTGCCAGCAGCCCCCTCCAGGAGCAGTACTTC. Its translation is CASSPLQEQYF.

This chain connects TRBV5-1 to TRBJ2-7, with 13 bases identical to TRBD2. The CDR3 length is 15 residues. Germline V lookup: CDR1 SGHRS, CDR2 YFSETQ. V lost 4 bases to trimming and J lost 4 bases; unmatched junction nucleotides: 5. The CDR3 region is CASSPRTSGSYEQYF. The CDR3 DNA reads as TGCGCCAGCAGCCCTAGGACTAGCGGGAGTTACGAGCAGTACTTC. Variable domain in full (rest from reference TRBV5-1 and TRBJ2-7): KAGVTQTPRYLIKTRGQQVTLSCSPISGHRSVSWYQQTPGQGLQFLFEYFSETQRNKGNFPGRFSGRQFSNSRSEMNVSTLELGDSALYLCASSPRTSGSYEQYFGPGTRLTVT.

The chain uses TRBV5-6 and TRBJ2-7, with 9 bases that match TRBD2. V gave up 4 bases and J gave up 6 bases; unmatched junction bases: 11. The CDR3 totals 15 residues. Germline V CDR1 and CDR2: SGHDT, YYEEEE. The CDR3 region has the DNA TGTGCCAGCAGCCCCTGGATAGCGGGGGAGTTCGAGCAGTACTTC. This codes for CASSPWIAGEFEQYF.

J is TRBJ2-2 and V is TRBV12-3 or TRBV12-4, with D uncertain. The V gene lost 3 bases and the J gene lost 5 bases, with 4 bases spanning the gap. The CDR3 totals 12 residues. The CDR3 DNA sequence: TGTGCCAGCAGTTTTCATACCGGGGAGCTGTTTTTT. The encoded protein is CASSFHTGELFF.

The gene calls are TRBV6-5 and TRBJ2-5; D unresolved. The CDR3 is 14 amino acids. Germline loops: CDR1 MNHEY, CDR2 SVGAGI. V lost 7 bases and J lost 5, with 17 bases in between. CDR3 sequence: CASTLSARSETQYF. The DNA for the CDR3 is TGTGCCAGCACCCTAAGCGCGCGTTCCGAGACCCAGTACTTC.

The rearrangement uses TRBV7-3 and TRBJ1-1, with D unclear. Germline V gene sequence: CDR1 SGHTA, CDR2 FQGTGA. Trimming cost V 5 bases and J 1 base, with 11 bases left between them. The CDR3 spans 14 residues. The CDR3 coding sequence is TGTGCCAGCAGCCCTACGACGGGGAACACTGAAGCTTTCTTT. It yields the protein CASSPTTGNTEAFF.

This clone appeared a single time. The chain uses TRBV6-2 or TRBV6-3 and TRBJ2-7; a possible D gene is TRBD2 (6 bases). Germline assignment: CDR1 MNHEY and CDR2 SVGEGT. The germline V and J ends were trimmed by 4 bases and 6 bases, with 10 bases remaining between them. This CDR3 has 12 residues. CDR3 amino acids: CASSWGGFEQYF. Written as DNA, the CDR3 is TGTGCCAGCAGTTGGGGAGGTTTCGAGCAGTACTTC.

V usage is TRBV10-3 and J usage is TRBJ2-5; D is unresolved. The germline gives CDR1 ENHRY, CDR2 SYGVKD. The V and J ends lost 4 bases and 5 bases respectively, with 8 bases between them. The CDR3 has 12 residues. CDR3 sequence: CAISAYEETQYF. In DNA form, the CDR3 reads TGTGCCATCAGTGCGTACGAGGAGACCCAGTACTTC.

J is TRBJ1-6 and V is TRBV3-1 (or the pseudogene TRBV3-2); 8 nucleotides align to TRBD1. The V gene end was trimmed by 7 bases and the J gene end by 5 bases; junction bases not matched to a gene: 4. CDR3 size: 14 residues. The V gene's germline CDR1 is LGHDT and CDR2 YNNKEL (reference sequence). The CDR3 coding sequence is TGTGCCAGCAAACTGACAGGGGATAATTCACCCCTCCACTTT. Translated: CASKLTGDNSPLHF.

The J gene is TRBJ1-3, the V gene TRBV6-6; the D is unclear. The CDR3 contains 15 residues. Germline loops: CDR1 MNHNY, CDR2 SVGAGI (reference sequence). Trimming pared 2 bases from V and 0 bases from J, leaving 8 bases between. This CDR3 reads CASSYGFPSGNTIYF. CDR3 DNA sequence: TGTGCCAGCAGTTACGGCTTCCCCTCTGGAAACACCATATATTTT.

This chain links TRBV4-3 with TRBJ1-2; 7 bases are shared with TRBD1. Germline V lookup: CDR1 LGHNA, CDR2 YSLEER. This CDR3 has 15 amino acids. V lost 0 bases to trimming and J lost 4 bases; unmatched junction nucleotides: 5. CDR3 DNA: TGCGCCAGCAGCCAAGAGGGACAGCTCCCCTATGGCTACACCTTC. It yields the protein CASSQEGQLPYGYTF.